This T cell receptor (beta chain) was recorded in a study of control samples from healthy donors and cancer patients. V was trimmed by 4 bases and J by 8 bases, leaving 17 bases between them. Germline V gene data show CDR1 as SNHLY and CDR2 as FYNNEI. CDR3 length: 14 amino acids. The data were produced by immunoSEQ multiplex PCR, yet TCRdb's version contains in-frame clones alone and is incomplete. Of about 84,000 clones listed, around 84% are singletons. The V and J genes are TRBV2 and TRBJ1-2; D may be TRBD1 (6 bases). This sequence originates from a man aged 60 to 69 with head and neck cancer. The sample taken for sequencing was PBMCs. The DNA for the CDR3 is TGTGCCAGCAGTGTGGGGGGGCTTCAGAGGGGCTACACCTTC. Encoded protein: CASSVGGLQRGYTF.